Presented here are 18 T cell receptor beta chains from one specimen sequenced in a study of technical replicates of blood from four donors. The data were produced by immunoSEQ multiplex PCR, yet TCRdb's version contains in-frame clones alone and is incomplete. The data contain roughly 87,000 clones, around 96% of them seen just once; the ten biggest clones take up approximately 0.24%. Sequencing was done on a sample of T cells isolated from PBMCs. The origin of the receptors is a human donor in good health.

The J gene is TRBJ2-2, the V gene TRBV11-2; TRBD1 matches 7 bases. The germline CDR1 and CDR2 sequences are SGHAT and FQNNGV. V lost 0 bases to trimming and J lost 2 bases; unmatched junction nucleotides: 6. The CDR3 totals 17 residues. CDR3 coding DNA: TGTGCCAGCAGCTTAGAACGAGGGGGCCCAAACACCGGGGAGCTGTTTTTT. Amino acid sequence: CASSLERGGPNTGELFF.

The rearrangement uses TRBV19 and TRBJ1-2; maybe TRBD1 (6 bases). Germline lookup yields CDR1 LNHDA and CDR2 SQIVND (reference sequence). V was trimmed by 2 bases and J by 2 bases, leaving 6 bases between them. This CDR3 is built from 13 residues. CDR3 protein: CASSITGNYGYTF. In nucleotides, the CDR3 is TGTGCCAGTAGTATAACAGGGAACTATGGCTACACCTTC.

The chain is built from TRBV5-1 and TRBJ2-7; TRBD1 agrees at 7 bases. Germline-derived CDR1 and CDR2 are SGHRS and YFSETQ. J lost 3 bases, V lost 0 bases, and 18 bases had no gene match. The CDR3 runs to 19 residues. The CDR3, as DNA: TGCGCCAGCAGCTTGGGACTTTCCTTAATCGGGACAGTGCGCTACGAGCAGTACTTC. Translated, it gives CASSLGLSLIGTVRYEQYF. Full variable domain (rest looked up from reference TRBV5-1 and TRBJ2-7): KAGVTQTPRYLIKTRGQQVTLSCSPISGHRSVSWYQQTPGQGLQFLFEYFSETQRNKGNFPGRFSGRQFSNSRSEMNVSTLELGDSALYLCASSLGLSLIGTVRYEQYFGPGTRLTVT.

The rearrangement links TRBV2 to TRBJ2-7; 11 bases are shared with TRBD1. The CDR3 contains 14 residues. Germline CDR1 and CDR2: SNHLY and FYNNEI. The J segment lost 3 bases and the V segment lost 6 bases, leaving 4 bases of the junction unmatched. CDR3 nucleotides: TGTGCCAGCAGATCCGGGACAGGGGGCTACGAGCAGTACTTC. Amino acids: CASRSGTGGYEQYF.

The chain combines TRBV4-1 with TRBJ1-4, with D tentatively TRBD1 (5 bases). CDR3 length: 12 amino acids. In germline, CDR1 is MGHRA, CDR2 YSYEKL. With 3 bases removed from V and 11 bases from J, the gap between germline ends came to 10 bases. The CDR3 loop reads CASSQGGYKLFF. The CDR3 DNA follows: TGCGCCAGCAGCCAGGGGGGGTACAAACTGTTTTTT.

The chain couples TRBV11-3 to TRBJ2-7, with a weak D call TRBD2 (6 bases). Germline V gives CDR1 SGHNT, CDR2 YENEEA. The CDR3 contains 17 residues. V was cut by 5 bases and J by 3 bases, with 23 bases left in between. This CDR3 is CASSPQDPRLGGYEQYF. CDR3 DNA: TGTGCCAGCAGCCCCCAAGATCCCCGACTAGGTGGCTACGAGCAGTACTTC. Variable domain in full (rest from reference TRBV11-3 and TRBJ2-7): EAGVVQSPRYKIIEKKQPVAFWCNPISGHNTLYWYLQNLGQGPELLIRYENEEAVDDSQLPKDRFSAERLKGVDSTLKIQPAELGDSAVYLCASSPQDPRLGGYEQYFGPGTRLTVT.

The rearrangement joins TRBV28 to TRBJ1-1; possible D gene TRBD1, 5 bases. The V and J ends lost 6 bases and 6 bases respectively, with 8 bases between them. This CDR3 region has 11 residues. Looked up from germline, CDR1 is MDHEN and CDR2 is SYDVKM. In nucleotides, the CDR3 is TGTGCCAGCAGGGGGGGTTCTGAAGCTTTCTTT. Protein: CASRGGSEAFF. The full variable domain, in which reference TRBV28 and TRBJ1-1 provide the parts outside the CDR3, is DVKVTQSSRYLVKRTGEKVFLECVQDMDHENMFWYRQDPGLGLRLIYFSYDVKMKEKGDIPEGYSVSREKKERFSLILESASTNQTSMYLCASRGGSEAFFGQGTRLTVV.

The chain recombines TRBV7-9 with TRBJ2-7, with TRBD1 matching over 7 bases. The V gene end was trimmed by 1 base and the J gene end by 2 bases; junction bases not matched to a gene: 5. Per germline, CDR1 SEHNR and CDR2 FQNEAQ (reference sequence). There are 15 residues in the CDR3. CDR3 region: CASSLGPGQTYEQYF. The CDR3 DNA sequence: TGTGCCAGCAGCTTAGGCCCGGGACAGACCTACGAGCAGTACTTC. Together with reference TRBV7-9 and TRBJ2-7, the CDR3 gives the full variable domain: DTGVSQNPRHKITKRGQNVTFRCDPISEHNRLYWYRQTLGQGPEFLTYFQNEAQLEKSRLLSDRFSAERPKGSFSTLEIQRTEQGDSAMYLCASSLGPGQTYEQYFGPGTRLTVT.

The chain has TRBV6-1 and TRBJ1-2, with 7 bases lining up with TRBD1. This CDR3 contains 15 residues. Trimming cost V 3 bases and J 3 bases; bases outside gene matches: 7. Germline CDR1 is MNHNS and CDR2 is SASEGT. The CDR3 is CASSDNGQDDYGYTF. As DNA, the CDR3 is TGTGCCAGCAGTGATAACGGACAGGACGACTATGGCTACACCTTC.

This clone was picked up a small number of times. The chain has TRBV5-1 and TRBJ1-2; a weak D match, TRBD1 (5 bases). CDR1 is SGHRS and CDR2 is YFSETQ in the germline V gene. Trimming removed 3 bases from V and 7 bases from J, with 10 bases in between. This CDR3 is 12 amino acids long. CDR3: CASSSGLFGYTF. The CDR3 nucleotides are TGCGCCAGCAGCTCGGGACTCTTTGGCTACACCTTC.

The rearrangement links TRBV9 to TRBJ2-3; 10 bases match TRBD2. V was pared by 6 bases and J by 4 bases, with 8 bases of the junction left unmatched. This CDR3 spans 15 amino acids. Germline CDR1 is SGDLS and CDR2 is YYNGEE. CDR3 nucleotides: TGTGCCAGCAACATAGCGGGGGGTTGGGCAGATACGCAGTATTTT. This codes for CASNIAGGWADTQYF.

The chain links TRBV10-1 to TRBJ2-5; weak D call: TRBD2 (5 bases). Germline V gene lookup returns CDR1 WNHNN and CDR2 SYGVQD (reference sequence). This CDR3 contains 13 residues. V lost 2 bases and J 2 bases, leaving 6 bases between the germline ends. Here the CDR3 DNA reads TGCGCCAGCAGTGAGGGCGGGCAAGAGACCCAGTACTTC. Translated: CASSEGGQETQYF.

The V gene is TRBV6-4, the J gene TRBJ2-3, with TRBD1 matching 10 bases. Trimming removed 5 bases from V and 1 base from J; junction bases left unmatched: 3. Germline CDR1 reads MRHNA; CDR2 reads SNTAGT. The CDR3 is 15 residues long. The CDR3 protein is CASSSGTGGTDTQYF. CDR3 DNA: TGTGCCAGCAGTTCCGGGACAGGGGGCACAGATACGCAGTATTTT.

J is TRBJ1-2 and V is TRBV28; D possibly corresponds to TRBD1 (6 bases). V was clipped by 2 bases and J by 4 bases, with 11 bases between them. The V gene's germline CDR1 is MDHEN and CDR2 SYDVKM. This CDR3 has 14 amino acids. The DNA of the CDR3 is TGTGCCAGCAGTTTACCCCAGGGGACCTATGGCTACACCTTC. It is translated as CASSLPQGTYGYTF.

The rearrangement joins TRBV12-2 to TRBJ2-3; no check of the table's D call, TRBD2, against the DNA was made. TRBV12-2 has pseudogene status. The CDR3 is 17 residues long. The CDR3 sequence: CASRPVMGEGGTDTQYF. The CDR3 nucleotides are TGTGCAAGTCGCCCTGTTATGGGGGAGGGCGGCACAGATACGCAGTATTTT.

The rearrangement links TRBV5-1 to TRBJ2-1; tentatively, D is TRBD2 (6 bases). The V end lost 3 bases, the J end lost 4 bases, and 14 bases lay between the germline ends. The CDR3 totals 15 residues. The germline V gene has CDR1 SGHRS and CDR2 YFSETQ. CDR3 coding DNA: TGCGCCAGCAGCTCACGCGGAGGGCCTTACAATGAGCAGTTCTTC. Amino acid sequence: CASSSRGGPYNEQFF.

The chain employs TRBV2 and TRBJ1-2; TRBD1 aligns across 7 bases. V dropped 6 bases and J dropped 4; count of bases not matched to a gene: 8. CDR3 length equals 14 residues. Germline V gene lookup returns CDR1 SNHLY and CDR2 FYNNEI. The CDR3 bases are TGTGCCAGCAGCAGAGCACAGGGGAGCTATGGCTACACCTTC. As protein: CASSRAQGSYGYTF.

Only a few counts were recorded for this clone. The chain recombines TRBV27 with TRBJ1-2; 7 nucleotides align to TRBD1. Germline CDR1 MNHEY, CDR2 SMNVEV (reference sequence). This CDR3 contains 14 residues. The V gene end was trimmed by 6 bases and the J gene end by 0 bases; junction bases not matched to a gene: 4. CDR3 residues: CASRPGQSNYGYTF. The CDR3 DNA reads TGTGCCAGCAGGCCGGGACAGTCTAACTATGGCTACACCTTC.